The 19 T cell receptor beta chains given below trace back to one sample, sequenced in a study of shared clonotypes between healthy human individuals. Produced via immunoSEQ multiplex PCR; TCRdb's table is partial and in-frame only. The sample lists roughly 2.2 million clones, around 92% occurring once. Sequenced input: naive CD4+ T cells from PBMCs. As to subset: CD45RA+ positively selected. These receptors all come from a man between 18 and 35 years old in good health. Some clones in this sample may be carry-over from other donors' samples.

The chain recombines TRBV6-1 with TRBJ1-2; D is possibly TRBD1 (5 bases). Germline CDR1 MNHNS, CDR2 SASEGT. The V and J ends lost 2 bases and 5 bases respectively, with 12 bases between them. The length of the CDR3 is 14 residues. The CDR3 DNA reads as TGTGCCAGCAGTGAACCTTGGGGCCTATATGGCTACACCTTC. It yields the protein CASSEPWGLYGYTF.

The chain has TRBV6-1 and TRBJ1-3, with a possible D match to TRBD1 (5 bases). Trimming took 4 bases from V and 5 from J, leaving 15 bases between them. CDR3 length equals 15 residues. Germline CDR1 MNHNS, CDR2 SASEGT. The CDR3 is CASSGGGRLRNTIYF. CDR3 nucleotide sequence: TGTGCCAGCAGTGGGGGGGGACGGCTACGAAACACCATATATTTT.

The rearrangement uses TRBV18 and TRBJ1-2; tentatively, D is TRBD1 (6 bases). The CDR3 loop spans 14 amino acids. Germline CDR1 and CDR2: KGHSH and LQKENI. V was shortened by 2 bases and J by 4 bases, with 11 bases between the two germline ends. The CDR3 protein is CASSPGGDTYGYTF. The CDR3 DNA sequence: TGTGCCAGCTCACCAGGGGGGGACACCTATGGCTACACCTTC.

The V gene is TRBV6-1, the J gene TRBJ2-1; 10 positions match TRBD2. Trimming took 2 bases from V and 6 from J; bases not matched to a gene: 7. CDR3 length: 16 residues. From germline, CDR1 is MNHNS and CDR2 SASEGT. The CDR3 region is CASSELVAGGPNEQFF. CDR3 coding DNA: TGTGCCAGCAGTGAACTCGTAGCGGGAGGACCCAATGAGCAGTTCTTC.

The CDR3: CASSVQTSGEETQYF. The CDR3 DNA is TGTGCCAGCAGCGTCCAGACTAGCGGGGAAGAGACCCAGTACTTC. The chain joins TRBV9 to TRBJ2-5; 11 bases line up with TRBD2. Per germline, CDR1 SGDLS and CDR2 YYNGEE. This CDR3 comprises 15 residues. V shed 2 bases and J 3 bases; nucleotides not matched to a gene: 3.

This chain connects TRBV29-1 to TRBJ2-3; no clear D. This CDR3 comprises 15 residues. The V gene's germline CDR1 is SQVTM and CDR2 ANQGSEA. V lost 3 bases to trimming and J lost 3 bases, with 16 bases between them. The CDR3 sequence: CSVEGSNRETDTQYF. CDR3 DNA: TGCAGCGTTGAGGGTAGCAACCGAGAGACAGATACGCAGTATTTT.

In regard to this clone: Other DNA sequences from this sample encode an identical CDR3 as well. J is TRBJ2-3 and V is TRBV25-1; D perhaps matches TRBD1 (6 bases). Trimming took 3 bases from V and 0 from J, leaving 13 bases between them. The CDR3 runs 16 residues. CDR1 and CDR2 (germline): MGHDK, SYGVNS. The CDR3 spells CASSDPGQGSTDTQYF. In DNA, the CDR3 is TGTGCCAGCAGTGACCCCGGTCAGGGGAGCACAGATACGCAGTATTTT.

About this clone: The same CDR3 is also encoded by other DNA sequences in this sample. The CDR3: CASSFSGTRQETQYF. In nucleotides, the CDR3 is TGCGCCAGCAGCTTTAGCGGGACCCGCCAAGAGACCCAGTACTTC. The rearrangement uses TRBV5-1 and TRBJ2-5; 8 nucleotides agree with TRBD2. The V segment lost 2 bases and the J segment 1 base; nucleotides outside the gene matches: 4. The germline V gene has CDR1 SGHRS and CDR2 YFSETQ. The CDR3 is made up of 15 amino acids.

A word on this clone: Other DNA sequences in the sample encode the same CDR3. The chain links TRBV7-3 to TRBJ2-1, with 12 bases lining up with TRBD2. V gave up 3 bases and J gave up 5 bases; unmatched junction bases: 2. CDR3 length: 15 amino acids. CDR1 is SGHTA, CDR2 FQGTGA, per germline. CDR3 DNA sequence: TGTGCCAGCAGCTTGACTAGCGGGAGAAACAATGAGCAGTTCTTC. Its translation is CASSLTSGRNNEQFF.

This chain uses TRBV7-3 with TRBJ2-1; perhaps TRBD2 as D (6 bases). Deletions cut 4 bases from V and 2 bases from J, with 12 bases between. This CDR3 has 15 residues. Germline CDR1 is SGHTA and CDR2 is FQGTGA. The DNA of the CDR3 is TGTGCCAGCAGCTCCGCCGGGAGCACCTACAATGAGCAGTTCTTC. This sequence encodes CASSSAGSTYNEQFF.

CDR3 DNA: TGTGCCAGCAGCAAAGGGTTTGGGCAGGCGAACACCGGGGAGCTGTTTTTT. This encodes CASSKGFGQANTGELFF. V usage is TRBV4-2 and J usage is TRBJ2-2; D ambiguous. Trimming removed 5 bases from V and 0 bases from J, with 16 bases in between. This CDR3 contains 17 residues. Germline V CDR1 and CDR2: LGHNA, YNFKEQ.

V usage is TRBV5-6 and J usage is TRBJ2-1; no firm D call. The V and J ends lost 4 bases and 4 bases respectively, with 15 bases between them. The V gene's germline CDR1 is SGHDT and CDR2 YYEEEE. The CDR3 runs 15 residues. The chain's CDR3 is CASSPQPAGYNEQFF. For the CDR3, the DNA is TGTGCCAGCAGCCCTCAGCCAGCAGGTTACAATGAGCAGTTCTTC.

V is TRBV6-1 and J is TRBJ2-7; tentatively, D is TRBD2 (6 bases). The ends were cut back, 1 base at V and 0 bases at J, with 7 bases in the middle. The CDR3 consists of 14 residues. In germline, CDR1 is MNHNS, CDR2 SASEGT. CDR3 bases: TGTGCCAGCAGTGAAGTAGCGGACTCCTACGAGCAGTACTTC. Protein product: CASSEVADSYEQYF.

V and J are TRBV30 and TRBJ1-4; D ambiguous. The CDR3 has 16 residues. Per germline, CDR1 GTSNPN and CDR2 SVGIG (reference sequence). Trimming took off 3 bases at V and 5 bases at J, with 19 bases between the two ends. CDR3 nucleotide sequence: TGTGCCTGGAGACAACATTCAGGCGGATTAAATGAAAAACTGTTTTTT. This encodes CAWRQHSGGLNEKLFF. Filled out from reference TRBV30 and TRBJ1-4, the complete variable domain reads SQTIHQWPATLVQPVGSPLSLECTVEGTSNPNLYWYRQAAGRGLQLLFYSVGIGQISSEVPQNLSASRPQDRQFILSSKKLLLSDSGFYLCAWRQHSGGLNEKLFFGSGTQLSVL.

This chain links TRBV5-6 with TRBJ1-2; D might be TRBD1 (5 bases). The CDR3 consists of 11 residues. The germline V and J ends were trimmed by 7 bases and 4 bases, with 8 bases remaining between them. Germline CDR1 and CDR2: SGHDT and YYEEEE. The CDR3 loop is CASAGGYGYTF. The CDR3 coding sequence is TGTGCCAGCGCCGGGGGCTATGGCTACACCTTC.

This clone was recorded once. The chain uses TRBV30 and TRBJ2-7; 10 nucleotides match TRBD1. Germline values: CDR1 GTSNPN, CDR2 SVGIG (reference sequence). After removal of 3 bases from V and 4 bases from J, the junction contained 6 bases not matched to a gene. The CDR3 covers 14 residues. The CDR3 region is CAWSWDRGPYEQYF. CDR3 nucleotide sequence: TGTGCCTGGAGCTGGGACAGGGGACCTTACGAGCAGTACTTC.

The chain carries TRBV7-2 and TRBJ1-3, with D unresolved. The germline V and J ends were trimmed by 4 bases and 4 bases, with 5 bases remaining between them. The CDR3 has 12 amino acids. The germline V gene has CDR1 SGHTA and CDR2 FQGNSA. The CDR3 here is CASSWGGNTIYF. In DNA, the CDR3 is TGTGCCAGCAGCTGGGGAGGAAACACCATATATTTT.

To note about this clone: This CDR3 is also generated by other DNA sequences in the sample. The chain combines TRBV7-2 with TRBJ2-5; D remains unclear. The CDR3 consists of 13 residues. Per the germline V gene, CDR1 is SGHTA and CDR2 is FQGNSA. Trimming took off 3 bases at V and 2 bases at J, with 7 bases between the two ends. CDR3 loop: CASSFPGQETQYF. The CDR3 region has the DNA TGTGCCAGCAGCTTCCCAGGACAAGAGACCCAGTACTTC.

This chain links TRBV25-1 with TRBJ1-3, with D possibly being TRBD1 (6 bases). Germline V gives CDR1 MGHDK, CDR2 SYGVNS. CDR3 length: 15 residues. The V end lost 2 bases, the J end lost 0 bases, and 8 bases lay between the germline ends. The chain's CDR3 is CASSERTASGNTIYF. The CDR3 DNA reads as TGTGCCAGCAGTGAACGGACAGCCTCTGGAAACACCATATATTTT.